This is a list of T cell receptor beta chains from one sample in a study of T-cell memory formation after mild COVID-19. TCRdb analysed the 5' RACE reads with MiXCR anew, one entry per CDR3 protein. The sample lists a few hundred thousand distinct CDR3 sequences, more than 15% seen once, with more than 20% in the top ten. The sample consisted of PBMCs or a T cell subset sorted from them (not recorded which). Every receptor here comes from a man between 18 and 35 years old who had mild COVID-19 (a few samples of this study predate the infection). Cell type and time point are not known. CDR3s include the opening cysteine and the closing phenylalanine or tryptophan. A D gene is named only where the DNA matches it firmly. For some rows the clone size is stated as once, few or many, or as a class when expanded; others skip it.

TRBV5-1,many,TRBJ2-2,NA,CASSLGAGELFF,TGCGCCAGCAGCTTGGGAGCCGGGGAGCTGTTTTTT
TRBV7-3,few,TRBJ2-1,NA,CASSLTHPEIPGEQFF,TGTGCCAGCAGCTTAACGCACCCCGAAATACCGGGGGAGCAGTTCTTC
TRBV7-2,few,TRBJ2-7,NA,CASSFPLGPLDEQYF,TGTGCCAGCAGCTTCCCTCTGGGACCTTTGGACGAGCAGTACTTC
TRBV13,NA,TRBJ2-1,NA,CASSLGIGDEQFF,TGTGCCAGCAGCTTGGGCATTGGCGATGAGCAGTTCTTC
TRBV14,few,TRBJ2-3,NA,CASSYTGYTQYF,TGTGCCAGCAGCTATACCGGGTATACGCAGTATTTT
TRBV4-2,NA,TRBJ1-2,NA,CASSQDFGQGRLGYTF,TGTGCCAGCAGCCAAGATTTCGGTCAGGGGAGACTTGGCTACACCTTC
TRBV28,few,TRBJ1-4,NA,CASSPVRGNEKLFF,TGTGCCAGCAGCCCTGTCCGGGGTAATGAAAAACTGTTTTTT
TRBV19,NA,TRBJ2-5,TRBD2,CASSSGTSGIQETQYF,TGTGCCAGTAGTTCCGGGACTAGCGGGATCCAAGAGACCCAGTACTTC
TRBV30,NA,TRBJ2-3,NA,CAWSVPGGAHTQYF,TGTGCCTGGAGTGTACCTGGGGGGGCACATACGCAGTATTTT
TRBV20-1,NA,TRBJ1-6,NA,CSAPPFGGAKADSPLHF,TGCAGTGCCCCACCGTTTGGGGGGGCGAAGGCAGATTCACCCCTCCACTTT
TRBV18,few,TRBJ2-3,TRBD2,CASSPPGLAGITDTQYF,TGTGCCAGCTCACCTCCGGGACTAGCGGGTATCACAGATACGCAGTATTTT
TRBV12-3/TRBV12-4,NA,TRBJ2-1,NA,CASSPSPTSYNEQFF,TGTGCCAGCAGTCCTAGCCCAACCTCCTACAATGAGCAGTTCTTC
TRBV4-3,few,TRBJ2-1,TRBD2,CASSQDRSRLAGAGDEQFF,TGCGCCAGCAGCCAAGATAGGTCTAGACTAGCGGGGGCCGGGGATGAGCAGTTCTTC
TRBV29-1,NA,TRBJ1-1,NA,CSVRSGTANTEAFF,TGCAGCGTACGTTCCGGGACGGCGAACACTGAAGCTTTCTTT
TRBV7-9,NA,TRBJ2-7,NA,CASTRPEGHEQYF,TGTGCCAGCACCAGACCCGAGGGGCACGAGCAGTACTTC
TRBV7-2,many,TRBJ2-5,NA,CASTRGETQYF,TGTGCCAGCACCCGCGGGGAGACCCAGTACTTC
TRBV5-1,many,TRBJ2-7,TRBD2,CASRPRGDPGEQYF,TGCGCCAGCAGGCCTCGGGGGGATCCAGGCGAGCAGTACTTC
TRBV27,NA,TRBJ2-6,NA,CASSLYPGSGANVLTF,TGTGCCAGCAGTTTATACCCCGGCTCTGGGGCCAACGTCCTGACTTTC
TRBV6-5,many,TRBJ2-2,TRBD2,CASSRAGATNTGELFF,TGTGCCAGCAGTCGAGCGGGGGCCACGAACACCGGGGAGCTGTTTTTT
TRBV28,few,TRBJ2-5,NA,CASSSTRDSTPRETQYF,TGTGCCAGCAGTTCTACTCGGGACTCCACTCCGAGAGAGACCCAGTACTTC
TRBV5-1,NA,TRBJ2-5,NA,CASSLSAAGTQYF,TGCGCCAGCAGCTTGTCTGCCGCGGGGACCCAGTACTTC
TRBV27,few,TRBJ2-3,TRBD2,CASRKRGDDTDTQYF,TGTGCCAGCAGAAAGCGGGGGGATGACACAGATACGCAGTATTTT
TRBV14,NA,TRBJ2-2,NA,CASSQGGQGPTGELFF,TGTGCCAGCAGCCAAGGCGGGCAGGGACCCACCGGGGAGCTGTTTTTT
TRBV7-2,NA,TRBJ1-2,NA,CASSSLTDSTGYTF,TGTGCCAGCAGCTCACTGACAGATTCTACCGGCTACACCTTC
TRBV29-1,few,TRBJ2-3,NA,CSVSLEPTDTQYF,TGCAGCGTCTCACTAGAGCCCACAGATACGCAGTATTTT
TRBV29-1,few,TRBJ1-1,NA,CSVNRDMNTEAFF,TGCAGCGTTAACAGGGACATGAACACTGAAGCTTTCTTT
TRBV2,few,TRBJ2-3,TRBD2,CASSEERGSTDTQYF,TGTGCCAGCAGTGAAGAGCGGGGAAGCACAGATACGCAGTATTTT
TRBV9,NA,TRBJ2-3,NA,CASAGGGFSTDTQYF,TGTGCCAGCGCAGGGGGAGGTTTTAGCACAGATACGCAGTATTTT
TRBV6-5,many,TRBJ2-6,NA,CASSSVGFSGANVLTF,TGTGCCAGCAGTTCGGTGGGATTCTCTGGGGCCAACGTCCTGACTTTC
TRBV3-1,many,TRBJ2-1,NA,CASSQEVAEYNEQFF,TGTGCCAGCAGCCAAGAAGTAGCGGAGTACAATGAGCAGTTCTTC
TRBV10-3,NA,TRBJ2-1,NA,CAISEQSKLYNEQFF,TGTGCCATCAGTGAGCAGTCTAAATTGTACAATGAGCAGTTCTTC
TRBV12-3/TRBV12-4,few,TRBJ2-4,TRBD2,CASSLPAQRGALAKNIQYF,TGTGCCAGCAGCTTACCCGCCCAGCGGGGGGCCTTAGCCAAAAACATTCAGTACTTC
TRBV4-3,many,TRBJ2-7,TRBD1,CASSPQGAKGEQYF,TGCGCCAGCAGCCCGCAGGGGGCCAAGGGCGAGCAGTACTTC
TRBV7-9,NA,TRBJ2-7,NA,CASSFWALSYEQYF,TGTGCCAGCAGCTTTTGGGCCCTCTCCTACGAGCAGTACTTC
TRBV7-2,NA,TRBJ2-2,TRBD2,CARAGGLNTGELFF,TGTGCCAGAGCGGGGGGGCTGAACACCGGGGAGCTGTTTTTT
TRBV6-4,many,TRBJ2-2,NA,CASSDGETGELFF,TGTGCCAGCAGTGACGGGGAAACCGGGGAGCTGTTTTTT
TRBV7-8,NA,TRBJ2-7,NA,CASSLLRLTSYEQYF,TGTGCCAGCAGCTTACTGAGACTCACCTCCTACGAGCAGTACTTC
TRBV6-6,NA,TRBJ1-4,NA,CASSYSEGWDEKLFF,TGTGCCAGCAGTTACTCGGAAGGGTGGGATGAAAAACTGTTTTTT
TRBV12-3/TRBV12-4,many,TRBJ2-7,NA,CASSLRTRDSRQYF,TGTGCCAGCAGCCTACGAACCCGGGACTCCCGGCAGTACTTC
TRBV19,few,TRBJ1-5,TRBD1,CASSKNQGARQPQHF,TGTGCCAGTAGTAAGAACCAGGGGGCAAGGCAGCCCCAGCATTTT
TRBV11-2,few,TRBJ2-7,NA,CASSPPTNEQYF,TGTGCCAGCAGCCCCCCGACAAACGAGCAGTACTTC
TRBV27,NA,TRBJ2-2,NA,CASSFSNTGELFF,TGTGCCAGCAGTTTTTCGAACACCGGGGAGCTGTTTTTT
TRBV24-1,NA,TRBJ1-2,NA,CATSDRAGNYGYTF,TGTGCCACCAGTGATCGGGCGGGGAACTATGGCTACACCTTC
TRBV5-1,few,TRBJ2-3,TRBD2,CASFTDPGLAGMDTQYF,TGCGCCAGCTTTACTGACCCGGGACTAGCGGGCATGGATACGCAGTATTTT